This T cell receptor beta chain comes out of a study of blood T cells in healthy people across ages. Trimming stripped 6 bases from V and 6 bases from J, with 21 bases between. The CDR3 sequence is 14 residues long. The germline V gene encodes CDR1 SQVTM and CDR2 ANQGSEA. Per-sample PBMC isolation yielded at least 6.5 million cells. The authors ran a second PCR of about 6 to 11 cycles using a sample-barcoded 5' primer and a J-beta primer mix. Every cDNA molecule carried a tag from a template-switch adaptor bearing 12 random nucleotides. One entry per CDR3 protein results from TCRdb running MiXCR on the 5' RACE reads. The profile covers more than 450,000 distinct CDR3 sequences, with around 27% appearing a single time and 3.6% taken by the ten largest. The same sample was also used in a study of T cells of mothers and their children. This second study says: Thymic selection shapes TCR recombination output in related pairs, and it does so similarly in unrelated pairs. When mothers and children were related, their normalized repertoire overlap, which was always slightly higher, did not differ significantly from that of unrelated pairs.

The gene calls are TRBV29-1 and TRBJ2-7, with D perhaps given as TRBD1 or TRBD2 (5 bases each). Sequencing was done on a sample of blood. The TCR sequence derives from a boy aged 2 to 9 in good health. CDR3 residues: CSVRPEGRISEQYF. In DNA form, the CDR3 reads TGCAGCGTCCGACCAGAGGGGCGAATTTCCGAGCAGTACTTC.